The next 10 T cell receptor beta chains were all read from a single sample in a study of T cell responses to AZD1222 COVID-19 vaccine. This table comes from immunoSEQ multiplex PCR, and its TCRdb copy is limited to in-frame clones, with some not included. The sample yields 130,000 to 150,000 clones, around nine tenths seen once. The input for sequencing was peripheral blood, taken on day 0 of MenACWY control vaccination. The origin of the receptors is an adult in good health.

This clone has a single count. The chain is built from TRBV2 and TRBJ2-6; D could derive from TRBD1 or TRBD2 (5 bases each). CDR1 and CDR2 (germline): SNHLY, FYNNEI. Trimming stripped 7 bases from V and 2 bases from J, with 12 bases between. There are 15 residues in the CDR3. For the CDR3, the DNA is TGTGCCAGCACCATACGAGGGGCTGGGGCCAACGTCCTGACTTTC. This translates into CASTIRGAGANVLTF.

The chain links TRBV27 to TRBJ2-4, with 7 bases fitting TRBD1. V shed 6 bases, J shed 0 bases, and the junction held 5 bases outside the gene matches. Per the germline V gene, CDR1 is MNHEY and CDR2 is SMNVEV (reference sequence). This CDR3 comprises 15 residues. For the CDR3, the DNA is TGTGCCAGCAGGATGACAGGGCTAGCCAAAAACATTCAGTACTTC. This encodes CASRMTGLAKNIQYF.

V is TRBV30 and J is TRBJ1-1; D is possibly TRBD1 (6 bases). V lost 6 bases, J lost 1 base, and 15 bases lay in between. This CDR3 has 14 residues. The V gene's germline CDR1 is GTSNPN and CDR2 SVGIG (reference sequence). Here the CDR3 DNA reads TGTGCCTGTCAGGGCGGACAGTCGAACACTGAAGCTTTCTTT. Translating gives CACQGGQSNTEAFF.

The chain has TRBV7-2 and TRBJ1-5, with D possibly matching TRBD1 (5 bases). The germline V and J ends were trimmed by 4 bases and 9 bases, with 13 bases remaining between them. The CDR3 has 13 amino acids. Germline-derived CDR1 and CDR2 are SGHTA and FQGNSA. The CDR3 reads CASSSQGYGPQHF. CDR3 nucleotides: TGTGCCAGCAGCTCGCAGGGATATGGGCCCCAGCATTTT.

The CDR3 DNA reads TGCGCCAGCAGCCAAGGGAGGGGGACCCGGGTGGCGACTGAAGCTTTCTTT. It yields the protein CASSQGRGTRVATEAFF. The chain is built from TRBV4-1 and TRBJ1-1, with D perhaps matching TRBD1 (6 bases). The CDR3 is made up of 17 amino acids. With 1 base removed from V and 5 bases from J, the gap between germline ends came to 20 bases. Germline CDR1 is MGHRA and CDR2 is YSYEKL.

The rearrangement links TRBV5-1 to TRBJ1-2; the D gene is possibly TRBD1 (5 bases). The CDR3 consists of 13 residues. Germline assignment: CDR1 SGHRS and CDR2 YFSETQ. V lost 2 bases and J 5 bases, leaving 10 bases between the germline ends. Written as DNA, the CDR3 is TGCGCCAGCAGCTTCGGACAATCTTATGGCTACACCTTC. This sequence encodes CASSFGQSYGYTF.

The genes are TRBV5-1 and TRBJ1-2, with no clear D. Looked up from germline, CDR1 is SGHRS and CDR2 is YFSETQ. V was shortened by 4 bases and J by 2 bases, with 15 bases between the two germline ends. The CDR3 is made up of 15 amino acids. In DNA, the CDR3 is TGCGCCAGCAGCAGCCGGACTGCCTTAAACTATGGCTACACCTTC. As protein: CASSSRTALNYGYTF.

The rearrangement uses TRBV3-1 (or the pseudogene TRBV3-2) and TRBJ2-1, with a weak D call TRBD1 (5 bases). There are 15 residues in the CDR3. The ends were cut back, 0 bases at V and 2 bases at J, with 8 bases in the middle. From germline, CDR1 is LGHDT and CDR2 YNNKEL (reference sequence). The CDR3 reads CASSQEGPAYNEQFF. The CDR3 region has the DNA TGTGCCAGCAGCCAAGAGGGGCCGGCCTACAATGAGCAGTTCTTC.

This chain uses TRBV11-2 with TRBJ1-6; D ambiguous. Trimming cost V 5 bases and J 5 bases, with 10 bases left between them. The germline gives CDR1 SGHAT, CDR2 FQNNGV. The CDR3 sequence is 14 residues long. The CDR3 sequence: CASSIRRNNSPLHF. CDR3 DNA: TGTGCCAGCAGCATTAGGAGGAATAATTCACCCCTCCACTTT.

The rearrangement uses TRBV11-2 and TRBJ1-3; TRBD1 is a possible D gene (6 bases). The CDR3 has 17 residues. The V end was cut by 6 bases, the J end by 4 bases, with 22 bases between. Germline CDR1 SGHAT, CDR2 FQNNGV. The CDR3 nucleotides are TGTGCCAGCAGTCACCACAGGGAAGTAAAGGGAGGAAACACCATATATTTT. Amino acids: CASSHHREVKGGNTIYF.